Sequencing of this T cell receptor (beta chain) was carried out in a study of blood T cell repertoires in COVID-19. Turning to the study itself: Specimens from acute and convalescent COVID-19 originated in the United States, Italy and Spain. Sources were T cells, B-cell-depleted T cells, or PBMCs; the material itself was cDNA or gDNA.

Per the original methods: Reference gene primer amplification yielded estimated nucleated cell counts. TCRdb's copy holds only in-frame clones and misses some; the assay was immunoSEQ multiplex PCR. For V, J and clone size, that table is used; D and trimming come from the DNA. The profile shows around 98,000 clones, approximately 84% of them singletons. This clone was picked up a small number of times. The sequence derives from a woman aged 60 to 75 with acute or convalescent COVID-19. Sequencing was carried out using peripheral blood.

The CDR3 loop reads CASSRTSTGTDTQYF. The CDR3 DNA reads TGTGCCAGCAGCCGGACTAGCACAGGCACAGATACGCAGTATTTT. The V call is TRBV7-3, the J call TRBJ2-3; 8 nucleotides line up with TRBD2. The CDR3 has 15 residues. The ends lost 5 bases at V and 1 base at J; junction bases unmatched: 5. Germline V gives CDR1 SGHTA, CDR2 FQGTGA. Together with reference TRBV7-3 and TRBJ2-3, the CDR3 gives the full variable domain: GAGVSQTPSNKVTEKGKYVELRCDPISGHTALYWYRQSLGQGPEFLIYFQGTGAADDSGLPNDRFFAVRPEGSVSTLKIQRTERGDSAVYLCASSRTSTGTDTQYFGPGTRLTVL.